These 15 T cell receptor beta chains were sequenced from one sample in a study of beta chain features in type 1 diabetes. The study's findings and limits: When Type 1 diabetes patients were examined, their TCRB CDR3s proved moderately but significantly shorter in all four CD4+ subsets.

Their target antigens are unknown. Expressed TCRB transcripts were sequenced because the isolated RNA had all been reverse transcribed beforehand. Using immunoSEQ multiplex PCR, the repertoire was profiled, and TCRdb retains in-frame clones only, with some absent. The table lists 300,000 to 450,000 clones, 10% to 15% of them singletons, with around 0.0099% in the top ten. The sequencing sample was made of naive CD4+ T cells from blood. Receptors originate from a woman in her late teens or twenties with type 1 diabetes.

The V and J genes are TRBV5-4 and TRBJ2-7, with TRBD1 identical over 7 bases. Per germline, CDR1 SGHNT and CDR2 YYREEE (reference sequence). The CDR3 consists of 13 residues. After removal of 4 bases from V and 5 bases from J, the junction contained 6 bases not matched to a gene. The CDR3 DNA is TGTGCCAGCAGCCACGACAGGGTGAACGAGCAGTACTTC. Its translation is CASSHDRVNEQYF.

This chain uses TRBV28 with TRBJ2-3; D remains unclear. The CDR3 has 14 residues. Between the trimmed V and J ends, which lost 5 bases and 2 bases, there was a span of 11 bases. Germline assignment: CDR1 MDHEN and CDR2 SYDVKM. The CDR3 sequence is CASSKTASTDTQYF. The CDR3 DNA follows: TGTGCCAGCAGTAAGACTGCTTCCACAGATACGCAGTATTTT.

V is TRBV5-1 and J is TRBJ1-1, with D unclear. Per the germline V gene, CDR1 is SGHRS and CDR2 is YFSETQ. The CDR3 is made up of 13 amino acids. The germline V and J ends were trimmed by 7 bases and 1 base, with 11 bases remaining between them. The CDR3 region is CASRAGTNTEAFF. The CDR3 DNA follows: TGCGCCAGCCGGGCGGGCACGAACACTGAAGCTTTCTTT.

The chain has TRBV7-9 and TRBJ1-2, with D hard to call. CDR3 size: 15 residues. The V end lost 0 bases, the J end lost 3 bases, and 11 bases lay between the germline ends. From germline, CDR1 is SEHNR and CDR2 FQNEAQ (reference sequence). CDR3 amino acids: CASSLATGEDYGYTF. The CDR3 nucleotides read TGTGCCAGCAGCTTAGCGACCGGGGAGGACTATGGCTACACCTTC.

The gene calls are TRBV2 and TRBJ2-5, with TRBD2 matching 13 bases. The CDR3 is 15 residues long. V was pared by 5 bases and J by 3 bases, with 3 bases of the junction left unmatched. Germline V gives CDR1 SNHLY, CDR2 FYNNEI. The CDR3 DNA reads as TGTGCCAGCAGTCGAGGACTAGCGGGGGAAGAGACCCAGTACTTC. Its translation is CASSRGLAGEETQYF.

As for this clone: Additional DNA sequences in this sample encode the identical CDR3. The CDR3 protein is CASSPGGTYEQYF. The CDR3 bases are TGTGCCAGCTCACCAGGAGGGACCTACGAGCAGTACTTC. The chain carries TRBV18 and TRBJ2-7; tentatively, D is TRBD2 (6 bases). Trimming took off 2 bases at V and 2 bases at J, with 7 bases between the two ends. CDR1 KGHSH and CDR2 LQKENI come from the germline V gene. The CDR3 is 13 amino acids.

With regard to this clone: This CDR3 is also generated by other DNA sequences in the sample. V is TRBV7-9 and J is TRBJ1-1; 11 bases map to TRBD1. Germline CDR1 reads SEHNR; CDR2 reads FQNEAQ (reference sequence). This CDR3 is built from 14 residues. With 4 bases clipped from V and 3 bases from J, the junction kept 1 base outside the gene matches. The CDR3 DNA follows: TGTGCCAGCAGCTCGGGACAGGGGGACACTGAAGCTTTCTTT. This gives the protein CASSSGQGDTEAFF.

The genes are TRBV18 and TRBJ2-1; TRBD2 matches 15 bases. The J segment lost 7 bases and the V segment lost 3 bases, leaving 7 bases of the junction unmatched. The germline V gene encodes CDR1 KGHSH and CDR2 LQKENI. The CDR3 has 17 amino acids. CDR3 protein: CASSPPTGTSGRNEQFF. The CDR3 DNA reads TGTGCCAGCTCACCGCCTACCGGGACTAGCGGGAGGAATGAGCAGTTCTTC.

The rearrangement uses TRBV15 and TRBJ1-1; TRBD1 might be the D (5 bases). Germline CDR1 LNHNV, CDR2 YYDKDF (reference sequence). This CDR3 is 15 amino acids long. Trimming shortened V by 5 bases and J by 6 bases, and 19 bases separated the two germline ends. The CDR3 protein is CATSPREGVNPEAFF. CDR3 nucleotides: TGTGCCACCAGCCCCAGGGAAGGCGTTAATCCTGAAGCTTTCTTT.

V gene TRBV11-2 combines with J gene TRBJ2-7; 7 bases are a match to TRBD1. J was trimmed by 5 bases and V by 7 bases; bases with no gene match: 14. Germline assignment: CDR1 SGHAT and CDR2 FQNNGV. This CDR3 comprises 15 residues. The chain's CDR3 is CASTSQRGQGNEQYF. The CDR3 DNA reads TGTGCCAGCACCTCCCAGAGGGGGCAGGGAAACGAGCAGTACTTC.

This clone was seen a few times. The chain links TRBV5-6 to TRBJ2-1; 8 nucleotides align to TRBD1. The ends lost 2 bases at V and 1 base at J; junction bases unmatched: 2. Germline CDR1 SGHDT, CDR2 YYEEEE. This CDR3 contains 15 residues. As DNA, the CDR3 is TGTGCCAGCAGCTTTACAGGGGGATCCTACAATGAGCAGTTCTTC. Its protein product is CASSFTGGSYNEQFF.

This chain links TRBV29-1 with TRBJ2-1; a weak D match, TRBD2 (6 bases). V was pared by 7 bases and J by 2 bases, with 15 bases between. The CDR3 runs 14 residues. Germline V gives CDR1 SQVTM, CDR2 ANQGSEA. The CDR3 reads CSGRTTSTYNEQFF. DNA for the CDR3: TGCAGCGGGAGGACTACCTCGACCTACAATGAGCAGTTCTTC.

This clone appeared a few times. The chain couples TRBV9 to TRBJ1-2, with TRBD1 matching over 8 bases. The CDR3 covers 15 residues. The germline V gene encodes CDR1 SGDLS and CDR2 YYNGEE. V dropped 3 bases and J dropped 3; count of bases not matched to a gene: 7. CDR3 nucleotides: TGTGCCAGCAGCGGCGGGAACAGGGGGGACTATGGCTACACCTTC. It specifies CASSGGNRGDYGYTF.

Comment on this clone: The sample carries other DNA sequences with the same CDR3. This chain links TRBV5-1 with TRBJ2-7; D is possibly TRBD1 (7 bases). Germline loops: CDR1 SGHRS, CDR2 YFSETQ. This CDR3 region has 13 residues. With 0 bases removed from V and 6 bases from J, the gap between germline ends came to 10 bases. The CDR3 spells CASSLGQGGEQYF. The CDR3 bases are TGCGCCAGCAGCTTGGGACAGGGAGGCGAGCAGTACTTC.

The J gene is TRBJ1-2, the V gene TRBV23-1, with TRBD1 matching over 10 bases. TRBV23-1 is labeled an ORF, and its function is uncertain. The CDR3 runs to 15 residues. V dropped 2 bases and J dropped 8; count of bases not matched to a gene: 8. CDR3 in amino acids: CASSQGDRGLGGYTF. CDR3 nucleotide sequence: TGCGCCAGCAGTCAAGGTGACAGGGGGCTAGGGGGCTACACCTTC.